A selection of T cell receptor beta chains follows, all from one sample in a study of T cells after yellow fever vaccination. TCRdb reprocessed the 5' RACE reads with MiXCR, giving one entry per CDR3 protein. The repertoire holds about 30,000 distinct CDR3 sequences, with about 4.6% as singletons. The input for sequencing was CD8+ T cells sorted from PBMCs, taken 5 days after the yellow fever booster vaccination. The receptor set was obtained from a man aged 30 to 45 who received the YFV17D yellow fever vaccine. Each CDR3 is given with its conserved first and last residue. D genes are given only for firm matches. Sizes are listed as how often the clone was seen (once, few, many) or a class if it is expanded.

CDR3aa,CDR3nt,j_gene,abundance,d_gene,v_gene
CASSQDRGSQPTEQYF,TGCGCCAGCAGCCAAGATAGGGGTTCCCAACCCACCGAGCAGTACTTC,TRBJ2-7,many,-,TRBV4-3
CSAIDNSGARVQFF,TGCAGTGCTATTGACAACTCAGGAGCGAGAGTGCAGTTCTTC,TRBJ2-1,many,-,TRBV20-1
CASSWVSPPDEQYF,TGTGCCAGCAGTTGGGTTAGTCCGCCCGACGAGCAGTACTTC,TRBJ2-7,many,-,TRBV12-3/TRBV12-4
CASSEDREGGADTQYF,TGCGCCAGCAGTGAAGATCGGGAGGGAGGTGCAGATACGCAGTATTTT,TRBJ2-3,many,TRBD2,TRBV10-1
CSAELAGGPDEQFF,TGCAGTGCCGAATTAGCGGGAGGGCCCGATGAGCAGTTCTTC,TRBJ2-1,many,TRBD2,TRBV20-1
CASSQTPGTSGLYGTDTQYF,TGCGCCAGCAGTCAAACCCCCGGGACTAGCGGCCTCTATGGCACAGATACGCAGTATTTT,TRBJ2-3,many,TRBD2,TRBV23-1
CASSQGGLGARVAYNEQFF,TGCGCCAGCAGCCAAGGGGGACTCGGTGCGCGAGTGGCCTACAATGAGCAGTTCTTC,TRBJ2-1,many,-,TRBV4-3
CASSQDGPGGGYTF,TGTGCCAGCAGCCAAGATGGCCCAGGGGGTGGCTACACCTTC,TRBJ1-2,many,TRBD1,TRBV3-1
CASSFGQDDLTDTQYF,TGTGCCAGTAGCTTCGGACAGGACGATCTCACAGATACGCAGTATTTT,TRBJ2-3,many,TRBD1,TRBV19
CASSHSAWYQETQYF,TGCGCCAGCAGCCATTCTGCATGGTACCAAGAGACCCAGTACTTC,TRBJ2-5,many,-,TRBV4-1
CSAGATYEQYF,TGCAGTGCCGGGGCAACCTACGAGCAGTACTTC,TRBJ2-7,many,-,TRBV20-1